This T cell receptor (beta chain) stems from a study of T-cell memory formation after mild COVID-19 listed by TCRdb under 2021. For the wider study: Most TCR sequence clusters were specific to one of the two donors. T-cell clones expanding and contracting after mild COVID-19 in two donors were tracked by longitudinal TCRalpha and TCRbeta repertoire sequencing. The cohort comprised two young, previously healthy adult volunteers, one female and one male.

Sequencing was carried out with an Illumina NovaSeq 6000. TCRalpha and TCRbeta cDNA libraries were built by 5'RACE with constant-segment primers, adding sample barcodes and unique molecular identifiers. Trizol reagent was used to extract RNA from every sample. Library amplification was performed in two PCR steps, and a second sample barcode and Illumina TruSeq adapters were introduced in the second step. The libraries were sequenced on an Illumina NovaSeq using 2 x 150 bp paired-end reads. The paper's processing steps were these. Reads were demultiplexed and collapsed into UMI-guided consensus sequences with migec v1.2.7. Using mixcr v2.1.11, UMI consensuses were aligned to TRA and TRB V and J templates and then assembled into clonotypes. Clonotypes were classified as expanded or contracted when called significant by both edgeR and NoisET, with noise models trained on biological replicates. For edgeR calls, the cutoffs were a false discovery rate-adjusted p below 0.01 and a log2 fold-change threshold of 1. As an exploratory analysis of dynamics, max-normalized trajectories of the 1000 most abundant clonotypes were examined by PCA with hierarchical clustering. Each responding clone was given a CD4 or CD8 phenotype based on the CD4+ and CD8+ repertoires, which had been sequenced separately. TCRdb applied fastp at Q25 and MiXCR to the public reads, then kept only in-frame beta chains. Each entry merges the rows of one CDR3 protein and shows their most common DNA and genes. TCRdb's processing, not the study's, gives the V and J calls here. This sample holds approximately 230,000 distinct CDR3 sequences; about 16% were observed only once. Around 3.8% of the sample is taken by the ten largest.

Summary of the overall study and its limitations: Whether the second-wave clones peaking on day 37 were SARS-CoV-2 specific was not confirmed. Clones that contracted from day 15 to 85 showed balanced CD4/CD8 phenotypes, whereas a second wave of clones that expanded from day 15 to 37 leaned towards CD4+. Some responding clones were found in pre-infection memory, which suggests that pre-existing cross-reactive memory T cells took part in the SARS-CoV-2 response. Only two mild cases were covered by the study, and larger cohorts that include severe cases with pre-infection samples were considered necessary. Contracting CD4+ clones were found mainly in CM and EM memory subsets, while CD8+ clones were enriched in EMRA.

Including cysteine and phenylalanine, the CDR3 has 13 amino acids. Of all the DNA, just the CDR3 is kept, 39 bases in frame from base 1. V loses 7 bases of germline sequence and J loses 5 bases, and the interval between the two ends is 14 bases. Via the germline V gene, CDR1 is MNHEY and CDR2 SVGAGI. Ficoll-Paque density gradient centrifugation was used to isolate PBMCs. Remarks on this clonotype: Its antigen is not yet known. No base qualities exist here, and no much larger clone lies one base off it.

Here the chain combines TRBV6-5 and TRBJ2-5; the D gene could be TRBD1 or TRBD2, each one agreeing over 6 bases. The sequencing input was PBMCs or a T cell subset sorted from them (not recorded which). The receptor was derived from a man aged 18 to 30 who had mild COVID-19 (a few samples of this study predate the infection). The sample titles of this study are shuffled in the database, so cell type and time point are left out; the donor was told from shared clones. DNA sequence: TGTGCCAGCACCGTGGGGGGCGCGGAGACCCAGTACTTC. It is translated as CASTVGGAETQYF.